The entry below describes one TCR beta chain. The specificity of this receptor is unknown. Base quality data are lacking; no much larger clone is found one base away. This specimen belongs to a study of T cells in narcolepsy (dated by TCRdb to between 2018 and 2020). Regarding the research as a whole: Healthy control donors were enrolled in the study alongside patients who had narcolepsy type 1 or type 2 (NT1, NT2). To look for autoreactive T cells in narcolepsy patients that target self-antigens of hypocretin neurons (hypocretin, TRIB2), the study used TCR Vbeta sequencing to follow clonotypes in blood and CSF. General findings and caveats noted by the study authors: Patients and controls had similar numbers of sequenced blood memory CD4+ clonotypes, with averages of around 40,000 in patients and 30,000 to 35,000 in controls. No sequences matching autoreactive T cell clones were present in some of the blood memory CD4+ repertoires from patients and controls. Autoreactive clonotypes were reported to be detected serially in the blood of the same patients and of different patients, but not in the blood of healthy controls. In plots comparing CSF and blood CD4+ T cell clonotypes from the same patient, HCRT-specific and TRIB2-specific autoreactive clonotypes were highlighted.

Receptors were amplified or captured by the immunoSEQ multiplex PCR assay. What TCRdb holds here is the immuneACCESS table cut down to in-frame rearrangements. Part of the clones is not present; checked against another copy, under half of the missing clones reflect an unresolved V gene, and the others are unexplained. The sample yields around 30,000 clones; roughly four fifths were counted once. The ten largest make up about 3% of the sample. For TCR Vbeta sequencing, memory CD4+ T cells were sorted ex vivo from the peripheral blood of both healthy controls and narcolepsy patients. The receptor was derived from a human donor with narcolepsy. The material sequenced was CD45RA- memory CD4+ T cells from PBMCs. In light of the paper, this sample's cell subset or site label describes: memory T cells sorted ex vivo from peripheral blood.

The CDR3 in this case is CASSFPPGKALHF. The sequenced DNA is TGTGCCAGCAGTTTTCCCCCGGGAAAGGCCCTCCACTTT. Recombination connected TRBV7-8 to TRBJ1-6, with the D gene not clear enough to name. V is shortened by 6 bases, J by 14 bases, and the region joining them spans 17 bases. The CDR3 runs 13 residues from the cysteine to the phenylalanine. Only the CDR3 DNA is retained, 39 bases long and in frame from the first base. CDR1 and CDR2, looked up from the germline V gene, are SGHVS and FQNEAQ.